This TCR beta chain came from a study of cytomegalovirus exposure and HLA in healthy donors. Use of 60 Vbeta and 13 Jbeta primers characterized the PCR. TCRdb's copy holds only in-frame clones and misses some; the assay was immunoSEQ multiplex PCR. The sample includes about 140,000 clones. Germline V gene sequence: CDR1 MNHNS, CDR2 SASEGT. Trimming at V came to 6 bases and at J to 4 bases, leaving 0 bases not matched to a gene. There are 12 residues in the CDR3. Sequences were obtained from PBMCs. The receptor comes from a male donor in good health and CMV-seronegative. The chain recombines TRBV6-1 with TRBJ1-1, with 9 nucleotides matching TRBD1. The CDR3 nucleotides are TGTGCCAGCAGGACAGGGGGCACTGAAGCTTTCTTT. It specifies CASRTGGTEAFF.